The 10 T cell receptor beta chains below all came from one sample that was sequenced in a study of CD8 T cells in Susac syndrome. Reverse transcription used about 0.45 to 1 ug RNA and random hexamers. From the immunoSEQ multiplex PCR reads, TCRdb called clonotypes with MiXCR, one entry per CDR3 protein. In the table there are about 120,000 distinct CDR3 sequences, about 93% of which are singletons. Material for sequencing was CD4+ T cells from PBMCs. These receptors originate from a human donor in good health.

This chain joins TRBV20-1 and TRBJ1-2, with D perhaps TRBD1 (6 bases). CDR3 length equals 13 residues. V gave up 7 bases and J gave up 6 bases, with 18 bases separating them. Per the germline V gene, CDR1 is DFQATT and CDR2 is SNEGSKA (reference sequence). CDR3 residues: CSVIKEGGNGYTF. As DNA, the CDR3 is TGCAGTGTCATCAAGGAGGGGGGGAATGGCTACACCTTC.

The chain carries TRBV19 and TRBJ2-2, with 10 bases matching TRBD1. Germline assignment: CDR1 LNHDA and CDR2 SQIVND (reference sequence). V lost 1 base and J lost 2; bases outside the gene matches: 1. There are 16 residues in the CDR3. CDR3 sequence: CASSIGQGANTGELFF. CDR3 nucleotide sequence: TGTGCCAGTAGTATAGGACAGGGGGCTAACACCGGGGAGCTGTTTTTT.

This CDR3 is CASRDRTGGYNEQFF. In DNA, the CDR3 is TGCGCCAGCAGGGATCGGACAGGGGGTTACAATGAGCAGTTCTTC. The genes are TRBV23-1 and TRBJ2-1; 10 bases are a match to TRBD1. TRBV23-1 is an ORF, with its function uncertain. The CDR3 is 15 residues long. The junction had 6 bases not matched to a gene; V was cut back by 6 bases and J by 4 bases.

This chain connects TRBV28 to TRBJ1-5, with unresolved D. Trimming took 8 bases from V and 1 from J, leaving 9 bases between them. Germline CDR1 and CDR2: MDHEN and SYDVKM. The length of the CDR3 is 13 residues. The CDR3 loop reads CASCRASNQPQHF. The CDR3 DNA reads as TGTGCCAGCTGCCGGGCAAGCAATCAGCCCCAGCATTTT.

V is TRBV6-1 and J is TRBJ1-5; the D gene is possibly TRBD1 (5 bases). There are 16 residues in the CDR3. Per germline, CDR1 MNHNS and CDR2 SASEGT. V was trimmed by 7 bases and J by 7 bases, leaving 23 bases between them. This CDR3 reads CASTGNVRGSGQPQHF. CDR3 nucleotide sequence: TGTGCCAGCACCGGTAACGTACGGGGGTCAGGGCAGCCCCAGCATTTT.

The chain uses TRBV10-3 and TRBJ1-1; D is unclear. From germline, CDR1 is ENHRY and CDR2 SYGVKD. The CDR3 consists of 12 residues. V lost 6 bases to trimming and J lost 2 bases, with 7 bases between them. Written as DNA, the CDR3 is TGTGCCATCAGGGCCCTCAACACTGAAGCTTTCTTT. Its protein product is CAIRALNTEAFF.

The chain combines TRBV30 with TRBJ2-7, with D hard to call. The CDR3 length is 14 residues. V gave up 6 bases and J gave up 2 bases, with 17 bases separating them. Germline-derived CDR1 and CDR2 are GTSNPN and SVGIG (reference sequence). The CDR3 reads CACKTYETTYEQYF. Here the CDR3 DNA reads TGTGCCTGCAAAACTTACGAGACGACCTACGAGCAGTACTTC.

This clonotype has just one count. This chain connects TRBV12-5 to TRBJ2-2; D is unresolved. The germline V gene encodes CDR1 LGHNT and CDR2 FRNRAP. CDR3 length: 17 residues. V was shortened by 5 bases and J by 7 bases, with 23 bases between the two germline ends. The CDR3 DNA follows: TGTGCTAGTGGTCTATCACTTAAGACCTCCAACGGCGGGGAGCTGTTTTTT. It yields the protein CASGLSLKTSNGGELFF.

The rearrangement links TRBV7-2 to TRBJ2-4; 7 nucleotides line up with TRBD1. Germline V lookup: CDR1 SGHTA, CDR2 FQGNSA. This CDR3 contains 16 residues. With 4 bases clipped from V and 6 bases from J, the junction kept 12 bases outside the gene matches. CDR3 in amino acids: CASSSLSGGRGNIQYF. The CDR3, as DNA: TGTGCCAGCAGCTCACTTTCAGGGGGTCGGGGAAACATTCAGTACTTC.

J is TRBJ1-5 and V is TRBV12-3 or TRBV12-4; possibly TRBD1 for D (5 bases). The CDR3 is 13 amino acids. Trimming pared 6 bases from V and 4 bases from J, leaving 10 bases between. The CDR3 DNA reads TGTGCCAGCAGGTGGGGCGGGAATCAGCCCCAGCATTTT. Amino acids: CASRWGGNQPQHF.